This TCR beta chain stems from a study of spatial heterogeneity in lung cancer. Looking at the study overall: The donors were 55 to 80 patients with non-small cell lung cancer that was early-stage and untreated. Sequenced were any available follow-up PBMC samples, which had been obtained a median of about two years after resection.

CDR3 length: 13 amino acids. The germline CDR1 and CDR2 sequences are SQVTM and ANQGSEA. With 5 bases clipped from V and 7 bases from J, the junction kept 6 bases outside the gene matches. Carried by each TCR cDNA molecule was a unique molecular identifier. TCRdb analysed the 5' RACE reads with MiXCR anew, one entry per CDR3 protein. Of about 36,000 distinct CDR3 sequences listed, 6% to 9.5% are singletons. Time point noted: blood at routine non-recurrence follow-up after resection. The sequenced material consisted of unsorted whole RNA from tumor, nontumor lung or frozen PBMC. This clonotype was detected ten times or more.

This specimen was PBMCs, taken at follow-up. The TCR comes from a male donor with early-stage non-small cell lung cancer. This chain links TRBV29-1 with TRBJ2-2, with 8 bases lining up with TRBD2. CDR3 loop: CSVTTGGVGELFF. As DNA, the CDR3 is TGCAGCGTTACCACGGGGGGGGTCGGGGAGCTGTTTTTT.